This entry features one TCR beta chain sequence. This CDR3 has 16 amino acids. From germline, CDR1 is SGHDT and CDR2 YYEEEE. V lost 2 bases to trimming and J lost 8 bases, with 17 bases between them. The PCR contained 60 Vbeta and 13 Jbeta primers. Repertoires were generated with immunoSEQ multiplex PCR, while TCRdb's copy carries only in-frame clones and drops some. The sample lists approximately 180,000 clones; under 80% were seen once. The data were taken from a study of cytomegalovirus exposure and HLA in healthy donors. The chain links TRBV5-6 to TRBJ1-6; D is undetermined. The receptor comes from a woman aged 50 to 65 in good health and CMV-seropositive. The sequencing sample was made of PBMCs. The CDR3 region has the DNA TGTGCCAGCAGCTTAAGGACGCCCGGAGGTGATTCACCCCTCCACTTT. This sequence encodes CASSLRTPGGDSPLHF.